This T cell receptor (beta chain) was captured in a study of radiotherapy plus CTLA-4 blockade in lung cancer. The data were produced by immunoSEQ multiplex PCR, yet TCRdb's version contains in-frame clones alone and is incomplete. The sample holds about 53,000 clones, 80% to 90% seen once. Trimming left V 5 bases short and J 2 bases short, with 18 bases between. The CDR3 is 16 amino acids. Germline lookup yields CDR1 SGHVS and CDR2 FQNEAQ. This sequence joins TRBV7-8 and TRBJ1-1, with a tentative D call TRBD1 (5 bases). Sequenced here: peripheral blood, sampled from a patient treated with radiotherapy plus ipilimumab. The origin of this receptor is a human donor with non-small cell lung cancer whose response to radiotherapy plus ipilimumab could not be evaluated. The CDR3 sequence is CASSAGRGPQNTEAFF. The CDR3 region has the DNA TGTGCCAGCAGCGCGGGGAGGGGCCCCCAAAACACTGAAGCTTTCTTT.